These 4 T cell receptor beta chains share one sample of origin, sequenced in a study of blood T cell repertoires in COVID-19. The method was immunoSEQ multiplex PCR; TCRdb's version includes in-frame clones alone and lacks a portion of them. The sample lists 200,000 to 250,000 clones, roughly 89% seen once, with about 2.5% in the top ten. Sequenced material: PBMCs or T cells enriched from blood (not recorded which). The receptors were sampled from a woman aged 30 to 39 with acute COVID-19.

The V gene is TRBV10-1, the J gene TRBJ1-5; no firm D call. This CDR3 has 13 residues. Germline V gene data show CDR1 as WNHNN and CDR2 as SYGVQD (reference sequence). Trimming pared 7 bases from V and 6 bases from J, leaving 13 bases between. CDR3 DNA sequence: TGCGCCAGCAAGGTCCGGGGAACTCAGCCCCAGCATTTT. As protein: CASKVRGTQPQHF.

The rearrangement uses TRBV5-1 and TRBJ1-5, with unresolved D. The CDR3 runs 15 residues. Trimming removed 1 base at V and 4 bases at J, with 12 bases between. CDR1 is SGHRS and CDR2 is YFSETQ in the germline V gene. In DNA, the CDR3 is TGCGCCAGCAGCTTGTGGCCACGGGATAATCAGCCCCAGCATTTT. Its protein product is CASSLWPRDNQPQHF. The variable domain in full, with the rest retrieved from reference TRBV5-1 and TRBJ1-5, is KAGVTQTPRYLIKTRGQQVTLSCSPISGHRSVSWYQQTPGQGLQFLFEYFSETQRNKGNFPGRFSGRQFSNSRSEMNVSTLELGDSALYLCASSLWPRDNQPQHFGDGTRLSIL.

The chain links TRBV6-5 to TRBJ1-1; D not resolved. The CDR3 sequence is 13 residues long. V lost 5 bases, J lost 0 bases, and 7 bases lay in between. From germline, CDR1 is MNHEY and CDR2 SVGAGI. Written as DNA, the CDR3 is TGTGCCAGCAGTATTAGTCTGAACACTGAAGCTTTCTTT. The encoded protein is CASSISLNTEAFF.

The chain uses TRBV3-1 (or the pseudogene TRBV3-2) and TRBJ2-5, with TRBD1 as a possible D gene (5 bases). CDR1 is LGHDT and CDR2 is YNNKEL in the germline V gene (reference sequence). The CDR3 is 13 residues long. The V end was cut by 1 base, the J end by 6 bases, with 9 bases between. The CDR3 is CASSQGRVKTQYF. The CDR3 nucleotides are TGTGCCAGCAGCCAAGGCAGGGTAAAGACCCAGTACTTC.